Below, one T cell receptor beta chain is given with its context. The antigen is undetermined. Each CDR3 protein gets one entry after TCRdb re-called the RT-PCR reads with MiXCR. Of approximately 16,000 distinct CDR3 sequences listed, about four fifths are singletons. The data derive from a study of yellow fever vaccine responses in identical twins. This CDR3 comprises 15 residues. The germline V gene encodes CDR1 SGHKS and CDR2 YYEKEE (reference sequence). Between the trimmed V and J ends, which lost 0 bases and 3 bases, there was a span of 12 bases. Findings of the study overall: Twins' vaccine T cell response reportedly gave the appearance of partial convergence and partial personalization.

The clonotype originates from a woman aged 18-29 years who received the yellow fever vaccine. The sequencing used T cells from blood (PBMCs), unsorted or a sorted subset (not recorded which), collected before or after yellow fever vaccination (not recorded which). V usage is TRBV5-5 and J usage is TRBJ1-1; D is unresolved. CDR3 bases: TGTGCCAGCAGCTTGGATGTGTCCCCTGACACTGAAGCTTTCTTT. Translated, it gives CASSLDVSPDTEAFF. Full variable domain (outside the CDR3, taken from reference TRBV5-5 and TRBJ1-1): DAGVTQSPTHLIKTRGQQVTLRCSPISGHKSVSWYQQVLGQGPQFIFQYYEKEERGRGNFPDRFSARQFPNYSSELNVNALLLGDSALYLCASSLDVSPDTEAFFGQGTRLTVV.